What follows are 5 T cell receptor beta chains derived from one specimen sequenced in a study of CD8+ T cells in alopecia areata. The treatment denotes: oral pan-JAK inhibitor, 5-10 mg twice daily. Following extraction, RNA underwent reverse transcription to cDNA, which served as the sequencing template. Profiling relied on immunoSEQ multiplex PCR, and the TCRdb table lists in-frame clones only, not all of them. This table has under 200,000 clones, roughly 65% appearing once. Material: CD4+ T cells sorted from blood, obtained at week 4, from a patient treated with tofacitinib. The origin of the receptors is a human donor with alopecia areata.

This sequence joins TRBV7-9 and TRBJ1-2; TRBD1 matches at 10 bases. Trimming took 4 bases from V and 4 from J; bases not matched to a gene: 12. The length of the CDR3 is 17 residues. Germline CDR1 SEHNR, CDR2 FQNEAQ (reference sequence). CDR3 DNA sequence: TGTGCCAGCAGCTCGGGACACCGGGACAGGGGATTCTATGGCTACACCTTC. It translates to CASSSGHRDRGFYGYTF. Supplemented by reference TRBV7-9 and TRBJ1-2, the full variable domain reads DTGVSQNPRHKITKRGQNVTFRCDPISEHNRLYWYRQTLGQGPEFLTYFQNEAQLEKSRLLSDRFSAERPKGSFSTLEIQRTEQGDSAMYLCASSSGHRDRGFYGYTFGSGTRLTVV.

The chain uses TRBV27 and TRBJ1-2; 7 bases map to TRBD1. CDR1 is MNHEY, CDR2 SMNVEV, per germline (reference sequence). This CDR3 contains 14 residues. V shed 9 bases, J shed 4 bases, and the junction held 11 bases outside the gene matches. CDR3 coding DNA: TGTGCCAGTGCCGGCCAGGGGGGCTTCTATGGCTACACCTTC. This translates into CASAGQGGFYGYTF.

V gene TRBV10-2 combines with J gene TRBJ1-5; 7 positions match TRBD1. Germline CDR1 is WSHSY and CDR2 is SAAADI. The CDR3 loop spans 12 amino acids. V lost 3 bases, J lost 16 bases, and 9 bases stayed unmatched. The CDR3: CASSDIQGILHF. CDR3 nucleotides: TGCGCCAGCAGTGACATACAGGGGATTCTCCATTTT.

The chain combines TRBV27 with TRBJ2-2, with D unresolved. From germline, CDR1 is MNHEY and CDR2 SMNVEV (reference sequence). The CDR3 loop spans 15 amino acids. V was cut by 8 bases and J by 3 bases, with 16 bases left in between. The CDR3 spells CASRQQEGYTGELFF. The CDR3 bases are TGTGCCAGCCGGCAGCAGGAAGGCTACACCGGGGAGCTGTTTTTT.

The chain combines TRBV9 with TRBJ2-2; 9 bases are a match to TRBD1. Germline V gene sequence: CDR1 SGDLS, CDR2 YYNGEE. The CDR3 extends over 16 amino acids. Germline trimming cut 1 base from V and 3 bases from J; bases unmatched to any gene: 4. Here the CDR3 reads CASSVTGGRDTGELFF. Here the CDR3 DNA reads TGTGCCAGCAGCGTAACAGGGGGCCGTGACACCGGGGAGCTGTTTTTT.